The entry below describes one T cell receptor beta chain. Its specificity is unknown. This may be a read error: a much more frequent sequence differs by one nucleotide. Per the germline V gene, CDR1 is SNHLY and CDR2 is FYNNEI. The CDR3 has 15 amino acids. The sample originates from a study of Graves' ophthalmopathy and Graves' hyperthyroidism. The overall study: The authors collected peripheral blood at initial diagnosis, before any treatment. Study-wide findings and caveats: As the model predicted ophthalmopathy progression, it achieved a sensitivity of just over 70% and a specificity of about 78%. Most clonotypes expanded in thyroid above 0.001 frequency were present in blood too.

The TCR beta CDR3 regions underwent amplification from RNA transcripts. First-round RT-PCR used HTBI primers; second-round multiplex PCR followed. MiXCR, applied by TCRdb to the multiplex PCR reads, yields one record per CDR3 protein. The sample has almost 750,000 distinct CDR3 sequences, 40% seen once; the top ten hold 40% to 45%. Material: peripheral blood. This chain joins TRBV2 and TRBJ2-5; 11 nucleotides match TRBD2. The clonotype comes from an adult man with Graves' ophthalmopathy. The CDR3 region is CAGRVAGGLVETQYF. In DNA, the CDR3 is TGTGCCGGCAGAGTAGCGGGGGGGCTTGTGGAGACCCAGTACTTC.